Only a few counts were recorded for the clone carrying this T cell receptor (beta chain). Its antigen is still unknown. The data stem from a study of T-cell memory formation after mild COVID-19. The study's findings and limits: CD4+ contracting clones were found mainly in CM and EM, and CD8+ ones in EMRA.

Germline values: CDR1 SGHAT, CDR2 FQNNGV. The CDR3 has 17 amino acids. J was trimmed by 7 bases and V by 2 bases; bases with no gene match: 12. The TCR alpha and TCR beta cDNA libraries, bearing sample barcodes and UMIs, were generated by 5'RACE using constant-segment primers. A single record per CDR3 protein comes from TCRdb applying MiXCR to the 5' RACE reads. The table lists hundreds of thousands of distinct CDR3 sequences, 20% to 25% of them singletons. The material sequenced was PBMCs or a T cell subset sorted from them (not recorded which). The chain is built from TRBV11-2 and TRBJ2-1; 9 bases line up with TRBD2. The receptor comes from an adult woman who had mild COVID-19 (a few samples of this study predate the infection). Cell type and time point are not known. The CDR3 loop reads CASSLFFVGGGANEQFF. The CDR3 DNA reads TGTGCCAGCAGCTTATTCTTTGTCGGCGGGGGGGCGAATGAGCAGTTCTTC.